A single sample is the source of the 30 T cell receptor beta chains below, sequenced in a study of T cells in Graves' hyperthyroidism and ophthalmopathy. RNA transcripts served as the template for amplifying TCR beta CDR3 regions. HTBI primers drove first-round RT-PCR of the TCR CDR3. TCRdb fed the multiplex PCR reads into MiXCR, producing one record per CDR3 protein. Found here are 600,000 to 700,000 distinct CDR3 sequences, about 45% of them singletons; the top ten hold less than 8.5%. The sequenced material came from peripheral blood or thyroid tissue (not recorded which). The receptors shown here come from an adult man with Graves' disease, either hyperthyroidism or ophthalmopathy (not recorded which).

This clonotype was recorded at least ten times. CDR3 sequence reads: CASSPTGVEREKLFF. CDR3 nucleotide sequence: TGTGCCAGCAGCCCCACAGGGGTCGAACGCGAAAAACTGTTTTTT. V gene TRBV7-9 combines with J gene TRBJ1-4, with TRBD1 identical over 7 bases. Trimming took 5 bases from V and 8 from J; bases not matched to a gene: 11. The CDR3 has 15 amino acids. Germline lookup yields CDR1 SEHNR and CDR2 FQNEAQ (reference sequence). The full variable domain, its missing parts supplied by reference TRBV7-9 and TRBJ1-4, is DTGVSQNPRHKITKRGQNVTFRCDPISEHNRLYWYRQTLGQGPEFLTYFQNEAQLEKSRLLSDRFSAERPKGSFSTLEIQRTEQGDSAMYLCASSPTGVEREKLFFGSGTQLSVL.

The V call is TRBV5-1, the J call TRBJ1-6; TRBD1 is a possible D gene (5 bases). Trimming shortened V by 8 bases and J by 10 bases, and 25 bases separated the two germline ends. The CDR3 covers 16 residues. Per germline, CDR1 SGHRS and CDR2 YFSETQ. CDR3 protein: CASKDIPGGNMSPLHF. The CDR3 coding sequence is TGCGCCAGTAAGGACATCCCCGGGGGGAACATGTCACCCCTCCACTTT.

The J gene is TRBJ1-2, the V gene TRBV2; 7 nucleotides match TRBD1. The germline CDR1 and CDR2 sequences are SNHLY and FYNNEI. The CDR3 has 14 residues. V lost 4 bases, J lost 4 bases, and 6 bases stayed unmatched. The DNA for the CDR3 is TGTGCCAGCAGTGCACAGGGGAGTGTCTATGGCTACACCTTC. Its translation is CASSAQGSVYGYTF.

The chain joins TRBV11-1 to TRBJ2-6; the match to TRBD2 covers 7 bases. V lost 1 base and J lost 4; bases outside the gene matches: 7. Germline V gives CDR1 SGHAT, CDR2 FQDESV (reference sequence). The length of the CDR3 is 17 residues. The CDR3 protein is CASSLVGLVAGANVLTF. CDR3 sequence (DNA): TGTGCCAGCAGCTTAGTTGGACTAGTGGCGGGGGCCAACGTCCTGACTTTC.

The genes are TRBV7-9 and TRBJ1-4, with a possible D match to TRBD1 (6 bases). In germline, CDR1 is SEHNR, CDR2 FQNEAQ (reference sequence). The germline V and J ends were trimmed by 3 bases and 7 bases, with 15 bases remaining between them. The CDR3 consists of 15 residues. This chain's CDR3 is CASSFEQGFSEKLFF. In DNA, the CDR3 is TGTGCCAGCAGCTTTGAACAGGGTTTCAGTGAAAAACTGTTTTTT.

The J gene is TRBJ1-1, the V gene TRBV7-8; weak D call: TRBD1 (5 bases). The CDR3 consists of 14 residues. Per the germline V gene, CDR1 is SGHVS and CDR2 is FQNEAQ. Trimming stripped 7 bases from V and 1 base from J, with 13 bases between. The DNA of the CDR3 is TGTGCCAGCAAACTAGGACACGCGAACACTGAAGCTTTCTTT. As protein: CASKLGHANTEAFF.

The V gene is TRBV7-2, the J gene TRBJ2-3; TRBD1 or TRBD2 may be the D gene (6 bases each). Germline V gives CDR1 SGHTA, CDR2 FQGNSA. The CDR3 sequence is 15 residues long. V was cut by 2 bases and J by 4 bases, with 13 bases left in between. The CDR3 reads CASSLTGGSPDTQYF. Here the CDR3 DNA reads TGTGCCAGCAGCTTAACCGGGGGCTCCCCAGATACGCAGTATTTT.

About this clonotype: A much larger clonotype is one base distant, so this may be a read error. V gene TRBV10-3 combines with J gene TRBJ1-6; D not resolved. The CDR3 has 15 residues. From germline, CDR1 is ENHRY and CDR2 SYGVKD. In nucleotides, the CDR3 is TGTGCCATCAGTGACCGGAGCTCCTATAGTTCACCCCTCCACTTT. Protein sequence: CAISDRSSYSSPLHF.

To note about this clonotype: A much larger clone sits a single nucleotide away, making a read error possible. This rearrangement joins TRBV9 to TRBJ1-5; unclear D gene. The CDR3 runs 10 residues. Germline assignment: CDR1 SGDLS and CDR2 YYNGEE. V was cut by 10 bases and J by 5 bases, with 7 bases left in between. The DNA for the CDR3 is TGTGCCGGTGGAGATCAGCCCCAGCATTTT. It is translated as CAGGDQPQHF.

In this sample, this clonotype turned up a few times. The chain combines TRBV7-8 with TRBJ2-7; TRBD2 matches at 9 bases. Germline trimming cut 4 bases from V and 4 bases from J; bases unmatched to any gene: 8. The CDR3 is 15 amino acids. Germline assignment: CDR1 SGHVS and CDR2 FQNEAQ. The DNA for the CDR3 is TGTGCCAGCAGCTATACTAGCGGGCCTCAATACGAGCAGTACTTC. It encodes CASSYTSGPQYEQYF.

There are many counts of this clonotype. This chain links TRBV29-1 with TRBJ1-2, with TRBD1 identical over 8 bases. CDR3 length: 13 amino acids. The V segment lost 0 bases and the J segment 8 bases; nucleotides outside the gene matches: 5. Germline CDR1 SQVTM, CDR2 ANQGSEA. The DNA of the CDR3 is TGCAGCGTTGAAGAGGACAGGGTTGAGGGCTACACCTTC. Translating gives CSVEEDRVEGYTF.

The J gene is TRBJ1-1, the V gene TRBV20-1; 8 bases match TRBD1. V was pared by 1 base and J by 2 bases, with 6 bases of the junction left unmatched. This CDR3 spans 15 amino acids. Germline V CDR1 and CDR2: DFQATT, SNEGSKA (reference sequence). In DNA form, the CDR3 reads TGCAGTGCTAGAGGGCAGGGGGCAAGTAACACTGAAGCTTTCTTT. It yields the protein CSARGQGASNTEAFF.

The rearrangement links TRBV20-1 to TRBJ1-3; D possibly corresponds to TRBD1 (5 bases). V was pared by 0 bases and J by 1 base, with 10 bases between. The CDR3 extends over 15 amino acids. Germline values: CDR1 DFQATT, CDR2 SNEGSKA (reference sequence). The CDR3 region has the DNA TGCAGTGCTAGAGATTACCGGGGGTCTGGAAACACCATATATTTT. It codes for CSARDYRGSGNTIYF.

This clonotype has just one count. One junction end does not reproduce the germline sequence, and a read error may be involved. The CDR3 bases are TGTGCCAGCAGTTTAGGCCGATACAGGGGGCAGCCCCAGCATTTT. This gives the protein CASSLGRYRGQPQHF. This sequence joins TRBV7-9 and TRBJ1-5; the match to TRBD1 covers 8 bases. The CDR3 loop spans 15 amino acids. Germline V lookup: CDR1 SEHNR, CDR2 FQNEAQ (reference sequence).

This rearrangement joins TRBV19 to TRBJ1-5; TRBD1 aligns across 9 bases. Germline V gene data show CDR1 as LNHDA and CDR2 as SQIVND (reference sequence). V dropped 6 bases and J dropped 5; count of bases not matched to a gene: 14. The CDR3 runs to 17 residues. The DNA for the CDR3 is TGTGCCAGTAGACCTCCCCCGGGACAGGGAAAATATCAGCCCCAGCATTTT. Encoded protein: CASRPPPGQGKYQPQHF.

The chain combines TRBV20-1 with TRBJ1-1; TRBD1 aligns across 7 bases. Germline loops: CDR1 DFQATT, CDR2 SNEGSKA (reference sequence). This CDR3 has 13 amino acids. Here the CDR3 reads CGGGQGGNTEAFF. In nucleotides, the CDR3 is TGCGGGGGAGGTCAGGGGGGGAACACTGAAGCTTTCTTT.

This clonotype was counted at least ten times. The chain employs TRBV29-1 and TRBJ1-3, with 7 bases matching TRBD1. Germline CDR1 and CDR2: SQVTM and ANQGSEA. This CDR3 spans 14 amino acids. Trimming took 7 bases from V and 4 from J; bases not matched to a gene: 10. The CDR3 nucleotides read TGCAGCGCGAGGAAGGGGGCGCCGGGAAACACCATATATTTT. Translation gives CSARKGAPGNTIYF.

The V gene is TRBV7-9, the J gene TRBJ2-3; no firm D call. This CDR3 region has 11 residues. V was pared by 5 bases and J by 5 bases, with 5 bases between. In germline, CDR1 is SEHNR, CDR2 FQNEAQ (reference sequence). The CDR3 protein is CASSVEDTQYF. The CDR3 region has the DNA TGTGCCAGCAGCGTTGAAGATACGCAGTATTTT.

This clonotype has at least ten counts. The rearrangement uses TRBV7-9 and TRBJ1-1; D not certain. The CDR3 spans 15 residues. V lost 2 bases, J lost 3 bases, and 13 bases lay in between. Germline-derived CDR1 and CDR2 are SEHNR and FQNEAQ (reference sequence). As DNA, the CDR3 is TGTGCCAGCAGCTTACTCCGGCAGGCACACACTGAAGCTTTCTTT. Residues: CASSLLRQAHTEAFF.

The chain is built from TRBV12-3 or TRBV12-4 and TRBJ1-2; no clear D. CDR3 length: 11 amino acids. Trimming removed 10 bases at V and 6 bases at J, with 12 bases between. CDR3 nucleotide sequence: TGTGCCACAGCTCTCCCCCATGGCTACACCTTC. Translating it yields CATALPHGYTF.

This clonotype was seen repeatedly, ten times or more. V usage is TRBV25-1 and J usage is TRBJ1-2; D may be TRBD1 (5 bases). The CDR3 is 15 residues long. CDR1 is MGHDK, CDR2 SYGVNS, per germline. V lost 6 bases and J 3 bases, leaving 17 bases between the germline ends. The CDR3 bases are TGTGCCAGCAGCGAACCCGCTTTGGGGGACTATGGCTACACCTTC. It specifies CASSEPALGDYGYTF.

With regard to this clonotype: A much larger clone is a single base away; this may be a read error. V is TRBV7-2 and J is TRBJ1-4; D remains ambiguous. In germline, CDR1 is SGHTA, CDR2 FQGNSA. Trimming took off 7 bases at V and 3 bases at J, with 15 bases between the two ends. The CDR3 contains 15 residues. The DNA of the CDR3 is TGTGCCAGCATGGCGGGAGCTTGGGCTAATGAAAAACTGTTTTTT. It specifies CASMAGAWANEKLFF.

This clonotype was recorded many times. V and J are TRBV15 and TRBJ1-4, with a tentative D call TRBD1 (6 bases). The CDR3 length is 16 residues. V shed 0 bases and J shed 8 bases, with 16 bases lying between them. Germline CDR1 and CDR2: LNHNV and YYDKDF (reference sequence). CDR3 DNA: TGTGCCACCAGCAGAGATTATGAGGGGGAATGGGAAAAACTGTTTTTT. It encodes CATSRDYEGEWEKLFF.

The V and J genes are TRBV19 and TRBJ1-1; 7 bases match TRBD1. V trimming: 1 base; J trimming: 0 bases; junction bases outside the gene matches: 8. Germline values: CDR1 LNHDA, CDR2 SQIVND (reference sequence). The CDR3 has 17 residues. CDR3 nucleotide sequence: TGTGCCAGTAGTATAGGATGGGACAGTAGTTTGAACACTGAAGCTTTCTTT. It encodes CASSIGWDSSLNTEAFF.

The chain carries TRBV6-5 and TRBJ2-7, with 7 bases lining up with TRBD2. This CDR3 has 14 residues. Germline V gene lookup returns CDR1 MNHEY and CDR2 SVGAGI. The V segment lost 4 bases and the J segment 4 bases; nucleotides outside the gene matches: 7. This CDR3 reads CASSLKGRGYEQYF. The CDR3 coding sequence is TGTGCCAGCAGTTTGAAGGGGAGGGGATACGAGCAGTACTTC.

The J gene is TRBJ2-5, the V gene TRBV24-1; TRBD1 or TRBD2 may be the D gene (7 bases each). The V and J ends lost 8 bases and 4 bases respectively, with 19 bases between them. CDR1 KGHDR and CDR2 SFDVKD come from the germline V gene. CDR3 length equals 15 residues. The CDR3 loop reads CATNSRGRATETQYF. DNA of the CDR3: TGTGCCACCAACTCCAGGGGGAGGGCCACAGAGACCCAGTACTTC.

In DNA, the CDR3 is TGTGCCAGCAGCAAGGGGACAGCCCTGAATAATTCACCCCTCCACTTT. Protein: CASSKGTALNNSPLHF. The V gene is TRBV7-8, the J gene TRBJ1-6; TRBD1 matches at 7 bases. Germline-derived CDR1 and CDR2 are SGHVS and FQNEAQ. This CDR3 has 16 residues. The junction had 9 bases not matched to a gene; V was cut back by 5 bases and J by 5 bases.

This chain uses TRBV12-3 or TRBV12-4 with TRBJ2-5, with 7 bases identical to TRBD2. The junction had 11 bases not matched to a gene; V was cut back by 5 bases and J by 5 bases. This CDR3 contains 15 residues. The CDR3 here is CASSTSSGVGETQYF. As DNA, the CDR3 is TGTGCCAGCAGTACCTCTAGCGGTGTTGGGGAGACCCAGTACTTC.

Only one count was recorded for this clonotype. This chain uses TRBV5-1 with TRBJ2-5, with 9 bases fitting TRBD1. Germline V CDR1 and CDR2: SGHRS, YFSETQ. With V trimmed by 2 bases and J by 1 base, 3 bases remained unmatched. The CDR3 consists of 15 residues. The CDR3 region has the DNA TGCGCCAGCAGCTTATACAGGGGGCCCCAAGAGACCCAGTACTTC. Translated: CASSLYRGPQETQYF.

With regard to this clonotype: In this CDR3 the conserved last residue, phenylalanine or tryptophan, is missing, so a read error is likely. The rearrangement uses TRBV5-1 and TRBJ1-1; tentatively, D is TRBD1 (6 bases). The CDR3 spans 15 residues. CDR1 and CDR2 (germline): SGHRS, YFSETQ. CDR3 DNA: TGCGCCAGCAGCTTGGAAGGGGGGCTGAGTACTGAGGCTTTCTCT. As protein: CASSLEGGLSTEAFS.